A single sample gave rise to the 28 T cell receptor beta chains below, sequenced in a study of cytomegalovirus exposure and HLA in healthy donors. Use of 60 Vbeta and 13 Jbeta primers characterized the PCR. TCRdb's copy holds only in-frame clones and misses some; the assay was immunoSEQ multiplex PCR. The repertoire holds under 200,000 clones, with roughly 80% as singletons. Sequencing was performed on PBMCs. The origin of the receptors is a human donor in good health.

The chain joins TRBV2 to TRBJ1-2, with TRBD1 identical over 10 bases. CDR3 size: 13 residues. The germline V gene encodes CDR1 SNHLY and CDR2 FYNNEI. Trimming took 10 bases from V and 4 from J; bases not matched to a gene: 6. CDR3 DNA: TGTGCCAACAGCGGACAGGGGGTCTATGGCTACACCTTC. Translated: CANSGQGVYGYTF.

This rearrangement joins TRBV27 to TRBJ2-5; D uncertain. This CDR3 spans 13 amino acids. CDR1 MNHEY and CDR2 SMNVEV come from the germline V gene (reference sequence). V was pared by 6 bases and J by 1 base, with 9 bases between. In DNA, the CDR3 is TGTGCCAGCAGCCTCTACGTCCAAGAGACCCAGTACTTC. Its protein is CASSLYVQETQYF.

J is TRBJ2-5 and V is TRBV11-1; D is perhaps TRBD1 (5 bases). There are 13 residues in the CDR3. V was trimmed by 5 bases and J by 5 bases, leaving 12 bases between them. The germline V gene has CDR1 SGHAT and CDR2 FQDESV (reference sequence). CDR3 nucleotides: TGTGCCAGCAGCGTTAACAGGCGGGAGACCCAGTACTTC. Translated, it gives CASSVNRRETQYF.

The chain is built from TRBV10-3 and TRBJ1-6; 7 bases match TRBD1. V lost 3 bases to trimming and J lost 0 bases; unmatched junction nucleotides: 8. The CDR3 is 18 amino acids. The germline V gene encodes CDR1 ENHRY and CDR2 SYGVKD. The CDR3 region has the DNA TGTGCCATCAGTGACCCCACAGGGGAGAGCTCCTATAATTCACCCCTCCACTTT. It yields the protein CAISDPTGESSYNSPLHF.

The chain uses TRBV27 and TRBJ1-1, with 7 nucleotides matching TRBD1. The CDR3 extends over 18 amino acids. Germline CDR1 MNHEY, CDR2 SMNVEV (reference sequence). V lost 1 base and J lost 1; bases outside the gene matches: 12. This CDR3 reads CASSLFYTGATENTEAFF. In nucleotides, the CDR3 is TGTGCCAGCAGTTTATTCTATACAGGGGCTACCGAGAACACTGAAGCTTTCTTT.

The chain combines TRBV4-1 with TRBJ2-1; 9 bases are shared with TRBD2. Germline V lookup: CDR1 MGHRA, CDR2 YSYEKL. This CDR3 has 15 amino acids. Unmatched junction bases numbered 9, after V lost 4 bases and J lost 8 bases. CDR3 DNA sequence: TGCGCCAGCAGCCCCGGGGCTAGCGGGGACTATGAGCAGTTCTTC. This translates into CASSPGASGDYEQFF.

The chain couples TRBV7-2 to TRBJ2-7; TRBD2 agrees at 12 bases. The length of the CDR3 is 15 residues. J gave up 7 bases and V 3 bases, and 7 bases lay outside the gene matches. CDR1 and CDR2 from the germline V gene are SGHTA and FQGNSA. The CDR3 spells CASSFGLAGNREQYF. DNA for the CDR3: TGTGCCAGCAGCTTCGGACTAGCGGGGAATAGGGAGCAGTACTTC.

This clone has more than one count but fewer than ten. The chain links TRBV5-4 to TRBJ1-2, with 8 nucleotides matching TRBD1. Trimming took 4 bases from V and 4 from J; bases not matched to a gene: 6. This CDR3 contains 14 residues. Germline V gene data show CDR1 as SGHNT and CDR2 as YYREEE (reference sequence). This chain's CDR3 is CASSTDRGGYGYTF. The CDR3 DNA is TGTGCCAGCAGCACCGACAGGGGTGGCTATGGCTACACCTTC.

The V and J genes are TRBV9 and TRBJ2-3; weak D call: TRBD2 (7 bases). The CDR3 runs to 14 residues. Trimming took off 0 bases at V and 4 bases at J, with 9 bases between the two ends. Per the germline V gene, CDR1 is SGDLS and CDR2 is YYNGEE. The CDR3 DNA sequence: TGTGCCAGCAGCGTAGAGGGGGGGGCAGATACGCAGTATTTT. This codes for CASSVEGGADTQYF. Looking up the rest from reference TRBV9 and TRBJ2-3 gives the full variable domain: DSGVTQTPKHLITATGQRVTLRCSPRSGDLSVYWYQQSLDQGLQFLIQYYNGEERAKGNILERFSAQQFPDLHSELNLSSLELGDSALYFCASSVEGGADTQYFGPGTRLTVL.

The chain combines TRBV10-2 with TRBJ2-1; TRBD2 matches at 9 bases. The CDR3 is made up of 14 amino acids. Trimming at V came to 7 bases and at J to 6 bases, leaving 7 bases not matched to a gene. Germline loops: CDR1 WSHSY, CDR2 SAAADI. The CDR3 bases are TGCGCCAGCACGTTGGCGGGGGGGATCAATGAGCAGTTCTTC. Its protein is CASTLAGGINEQFF.

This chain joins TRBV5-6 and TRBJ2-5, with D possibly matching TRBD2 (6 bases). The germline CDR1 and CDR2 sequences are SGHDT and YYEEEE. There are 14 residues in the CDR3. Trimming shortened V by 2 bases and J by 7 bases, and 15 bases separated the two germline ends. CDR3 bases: TGTGCCAGCAGCTTTCATTTAGGAGGGCTGACCCAGTACTTC. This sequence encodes CASSFHLGGLTQYF. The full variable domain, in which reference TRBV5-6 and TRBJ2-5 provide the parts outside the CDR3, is DAGVTQSPTHLIKTRGQQVTLRCSPKSGHDTVSWYQQALGQGPQFIFQYYEEEERQRGNFPDRFSGHQFPNYSSELNVNALLLGDSALYLCASSFHLGGLTQYFGPGTRLLVL.

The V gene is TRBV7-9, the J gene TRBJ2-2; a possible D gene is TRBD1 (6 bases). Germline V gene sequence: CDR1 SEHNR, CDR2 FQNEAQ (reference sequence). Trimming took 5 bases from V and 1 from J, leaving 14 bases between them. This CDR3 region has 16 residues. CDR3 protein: CASSPKTGVNTGELFF. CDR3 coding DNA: TGTGCCAGCAGCCCCAAGACAGGAGTGAACACCGGGGAGCTGTTTTTT.

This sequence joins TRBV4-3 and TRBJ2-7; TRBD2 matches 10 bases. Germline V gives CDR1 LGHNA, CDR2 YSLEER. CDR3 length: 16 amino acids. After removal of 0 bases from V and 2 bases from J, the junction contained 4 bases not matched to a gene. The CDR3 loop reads CASSQELAGITYEQYF. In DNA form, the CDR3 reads TGCGCCAGCAGCCAAGAACTAGCGGGGATAACCTACGAGCAGTACTTC.

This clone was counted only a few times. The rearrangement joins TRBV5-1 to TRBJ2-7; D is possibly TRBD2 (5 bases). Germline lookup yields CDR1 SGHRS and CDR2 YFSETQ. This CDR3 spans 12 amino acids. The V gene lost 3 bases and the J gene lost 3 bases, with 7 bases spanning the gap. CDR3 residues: CASSSTSYEQYF. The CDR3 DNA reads TGCGCCAGCAGCTCCACTAGCTACGAGCAGTACTTC.

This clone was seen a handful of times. The CDR3 reads CASSDSGLALYNEQFF. DNA for the CDR3: TGTGCCAGCAGTGACAGCGGACTAGCCCTTTACAATGAGCAGTTCTTC. The V gene is TRBV6-1, the J gene TRBJ2-1; 8 nucleotides align to TRBD2. The CDR3 runs 16 residues. Germline loops: CDR1 MNHNS, CDR2 SASEGT. V shed 3 bases, J shed 4 bases, and the junction held 8 bases outside the gene matches.

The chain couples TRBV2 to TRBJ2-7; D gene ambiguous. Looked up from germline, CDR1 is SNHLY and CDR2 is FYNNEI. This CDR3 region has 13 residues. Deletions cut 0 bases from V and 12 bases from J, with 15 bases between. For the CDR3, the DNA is TGTGCCAGCAGTGAAGCGCGTGTCCGAATCCCGTACTTC. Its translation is CASSEARVRIPYF.

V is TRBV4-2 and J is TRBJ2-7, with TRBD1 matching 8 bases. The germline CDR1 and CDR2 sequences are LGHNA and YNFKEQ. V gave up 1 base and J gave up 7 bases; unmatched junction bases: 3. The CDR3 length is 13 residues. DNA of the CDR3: TGTGCCAGCAGCCAAGGACGACAGGGGGAGCAGTACTTC. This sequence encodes CASSQGRQGEQYF.

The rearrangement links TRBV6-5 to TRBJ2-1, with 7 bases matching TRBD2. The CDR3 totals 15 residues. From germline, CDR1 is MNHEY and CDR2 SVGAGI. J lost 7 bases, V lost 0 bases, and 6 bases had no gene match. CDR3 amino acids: CASSYSMGGWNEQFF. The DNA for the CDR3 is TGTGCCAGCAGTTACTCGATGGGGGGGTGGAATGAGCAGTTCTTC.

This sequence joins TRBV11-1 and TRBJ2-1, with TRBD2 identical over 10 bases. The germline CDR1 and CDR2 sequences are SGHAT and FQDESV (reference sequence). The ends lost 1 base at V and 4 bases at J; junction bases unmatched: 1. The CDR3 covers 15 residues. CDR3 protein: CASSLEAGGYNEQFF. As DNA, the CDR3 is TGTGCCAGCAGCTTAGAAGCGGGGGGGTACAATGAGCAGTTCTTC.

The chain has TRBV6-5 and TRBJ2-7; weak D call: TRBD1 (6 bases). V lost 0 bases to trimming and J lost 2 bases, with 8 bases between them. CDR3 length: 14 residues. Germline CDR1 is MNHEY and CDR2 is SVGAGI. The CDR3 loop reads CASSYSGQTYEQYF. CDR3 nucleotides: TGTGCCAGCAGTTACTCCGGACAGACCTACGAGCAGTACTTC.

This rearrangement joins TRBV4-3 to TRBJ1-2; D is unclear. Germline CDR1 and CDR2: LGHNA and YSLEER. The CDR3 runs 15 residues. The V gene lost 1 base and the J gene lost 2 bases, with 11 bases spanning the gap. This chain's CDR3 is CASSQGARTNYGYTF. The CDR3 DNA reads TGCGCCAGCAGCCAAGGAGCCCGCACCAACTATGGCTACACCTTC.

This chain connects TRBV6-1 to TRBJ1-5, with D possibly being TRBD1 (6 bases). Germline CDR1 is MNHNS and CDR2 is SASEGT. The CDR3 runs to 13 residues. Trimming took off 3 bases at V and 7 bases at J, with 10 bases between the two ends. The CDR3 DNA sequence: TGTGCCAGCAGTGACAGGGGAAGACAGCCCCAGCATTTT. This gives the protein CASSDRGRQPQHF.

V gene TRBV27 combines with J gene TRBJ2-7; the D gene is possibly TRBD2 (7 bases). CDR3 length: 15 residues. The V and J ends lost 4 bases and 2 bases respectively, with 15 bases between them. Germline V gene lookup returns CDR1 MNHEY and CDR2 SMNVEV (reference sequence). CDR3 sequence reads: CASSSPGGPPYEQYF. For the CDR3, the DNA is TGTGCCAGCAGTTCCCCGGGGGGCCCCCCCTACGAGCAGTACTTC.

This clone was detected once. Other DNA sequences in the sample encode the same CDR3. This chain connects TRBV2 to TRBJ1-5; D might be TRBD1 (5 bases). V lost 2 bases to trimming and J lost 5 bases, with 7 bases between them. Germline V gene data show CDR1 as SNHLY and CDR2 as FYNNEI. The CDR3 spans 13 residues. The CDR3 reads CASSEQGHQPQHF. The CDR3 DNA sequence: TGTGCCAGCAGTGAACAGGGTCATCAGCCCCAGCATTTT.

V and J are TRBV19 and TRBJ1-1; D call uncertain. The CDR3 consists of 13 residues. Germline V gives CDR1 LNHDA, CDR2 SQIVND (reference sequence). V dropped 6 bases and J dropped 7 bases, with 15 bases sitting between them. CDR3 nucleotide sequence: TGTGCCAGTAGGGCCCGTTCCGCCAGTGAAGCTTTCTTT. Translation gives CASRARSASEAFF.

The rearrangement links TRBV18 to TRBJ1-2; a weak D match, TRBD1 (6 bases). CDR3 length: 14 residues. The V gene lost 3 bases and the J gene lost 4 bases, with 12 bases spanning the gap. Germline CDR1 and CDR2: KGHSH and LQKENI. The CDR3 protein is CASSPGQLGYGYTF. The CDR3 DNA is TGTGCCAGCTCACCCGGACAGTTGGGCTATGGCTACACCTTC.

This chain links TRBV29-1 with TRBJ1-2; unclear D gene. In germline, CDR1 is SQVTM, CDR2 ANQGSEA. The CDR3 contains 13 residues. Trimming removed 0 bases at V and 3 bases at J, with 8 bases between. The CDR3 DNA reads TGCAGCGTTGAAGACAACAGCCACTATGGCTACACCTTC. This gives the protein CSVEDNSHYGYTF.

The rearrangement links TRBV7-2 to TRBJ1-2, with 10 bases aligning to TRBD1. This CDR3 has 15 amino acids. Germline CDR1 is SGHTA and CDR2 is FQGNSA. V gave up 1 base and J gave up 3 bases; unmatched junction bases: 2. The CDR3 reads CASSLGQGAYYGYTF. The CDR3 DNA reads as TGTGCCAGCAGCTTAGGACAGGGGGCATACTATGGCTACACCTTC.